This entry lists 27 T cell receptor beta chains sequenced from one sample in a study of Graves' ophthalmopathy and Graves' hyperthyroidism. Researchers took RNA transcripts and amplified TCR beta CDR3 regions from them. HTBI primers were employed in first-round RT-PCR, then a second-round multiplex PCR followed. TCRdb passed the multiplex PCR reads through MiXCR, listing each CDR3 protein once. The sample lists about 620,000 distinct CDR3 sequences, roughly 20% occurring once. Sequenced input: peripheral blood. The receptor set was obtained from a woman aged 18-29 years with stable Graves' hyperthyroidism. Some clones in this sample may be carry-over from other donors' samples.

This clonotype was detected ten times or more. This chain connects TRBV7-9 to TRBJ2-4, with D possibly being TRBD1 (7 bases). The V gene's germline CDR1 is SEHNR and CDR2 FQNEAQ (reference sequence). This CDR3 comprises 17 residues. Trimming took off 5 bases at V and 0 bases at J, with 17 bases between the two ends. The CDR3 reads CASSPRGTELAKNIQYF. In DNA, the CDR3 is TGTGCCAGCAGCCCCCGGGGGACAGAACTAGCCAAAAACATTCAGTACTTC.

The sample holds many counts of this clonotype. The chain combines TRBV12-3 or TRBV12-4 with TRBJ1-2; D is perhaps TRBD1 (6 bases). This CDR3 region has 12 residues. V lost 5 bases and J 6 bases, leaving 10 bases between the germline ends. Written as DNA, the CDR3 is TGTGCCAGCAGTACAGAGGGGGATGGCTACACCTTC. This gives the protein CASSTEGDGYTF.

Details on this clonotype: This is likely a read error, given that the CDR3 carries no conserved phenylalanine or tryptophan at its end. V usage is TRBV19 and J usage is TRBJ1-1, with D tentatively TRBD1 (5 bases). CDR3 length: 14 residues. Between the trimmed V and J ends, which lost 1 base and 5 bases, there was a span of 11 bases. Germline V gives CDR1 LNHDA, CDR2 SQIVND (reference sequence). The CDR3, as DNA: TGTGCCAGTAGTATAGGGGGCGGCTTAACTGAAGCTTTCTTG. Its translation: CASSIGGGLTEAFL.

This clonotype showed up just a few times. V and J are TRBV9 and TRBJ2-2; D gene unclear. This CDR3 has 14 residues. The V end lost 0 bases, the J end lost 3 bases, and 6 bases lay between the germline ends. Germline V CDR1 and CDR2: SGDLS, YYNGEE. The chain's CDR3 is CASSVEVYTGELFF. CDR3 nucleotides: TGTGCCAGCAGCGTAGAGGTGTACACCGGGGAGCTGTTTTTT.

This chain links TRBV6-5 with TRBJ1-6; 10 bases fit TRBD1. J lost 10 bases, V lost 7 bases, and 7 bases had no gene match. CDR3 length equals 14 residues. The germline V gene encodes CDR1 MNHEY and CDR2 SVGAGI. The CDR3 loop is CASITGQGDSPLHF. In nucleotides, the CDR3 is TGTGCCAGCATTACAGGACAGGGGGACTCACCCCTCCACTTT.

This clonotype was seen only a few times. The V call is TRBV7-2, the J call TRBJ2-5; D not resolved. The CDR3 is made up of 13 amino acids. Trimming removed 6 bases from V and 4 bases from J, with 12 bases in between. The germline gives CDR1 SGHTA, CDR2 FQGNSA. The CDR3 here is CASSYRGSETQYF. CDR3 in DNA: TGTGCCAGCAGTTACCGCGGTTCAGAGACCCAGTACTTC.

This clonotype was counted at least ten times. V gene TRBV6-2 or TRBV6-3 combines with J gene TRBJ2-7; 7 bases line up with TRBD1. Looked up from germline, CDR1 is MNHEY and CDR2 is SVGEGT. The J segment lost 3 bases and the V segment lost 7 bases, leaving 6 bases of the junction unmatched. The CDR3 is made up of 13 amino acids. This chain's CDR3 is CASKPTGSYEQYF. The DNA for the CDR3 is TGTGCCAGCAAACCGACAGGGAGCTACGAGCAGTACTTC.

The genes are TRBV6-1 and TRBJ2-1, with D unresolved. V gave up 2 bases and J gave up 8 bases, with 4 bases separating them. The CDR3 runs to 11 residues. Germline V gives CDR1 MNHNS, CDR2 SASEGT. Here the CDR3 reads CASSEWYEQFF. The CDR3 coding sequence is TGTGCCAGCAGTGAATGGTATGAGCAGTTCTTC.

This clonotype was counted at least ten times. V and J are TRBV20-1 and TRBJ1-5, with a possible D match to TRBD1 (6 bases). V lost 0 bases, J lost 2 bases, and 17 bases lay in between. Per germline, CDR1 DFQATT and CDR2 SNEGSKA (reference sequence). This CDR3 is built from 17 residues. The DNA of the CDR3 is TGCAGTGCTAGAGATCGGCAGGGGATTTTGGGCAATCAGCCCCAGCATTTT. Translated, it gives CSARDRQGILGNQPQHF.

The CDR3 loop is CASSPDTRTGTQYF. The CDR3 bases are TGCGCCAGCAGCCCGGACACGCGAACGGGGACCCAGTACTTC. This chain joins TRBV5-1 and TRBJ2-5, with D possibly TRBD1 on 5 matching bases. Trimming removed 4 bases from V and 7 bases from J, with 17 bases in between. CDR3 size: 14 residues. In germline, CDR1 is SGHRS, CDR2 YFSETQ.

There are many counts of this clonotype. The chain has TRBV12-5 and TRBJ2-7; TRBD2 agrees at 11 bases. Germline V gives CDR1 LGHNT, CDR2 FRNRAP. The CDR3 contains 15 residues. V shed 5 bases and J 6 bases; nucleotides not matched to a gene: 9. The CDR3 DNA is TGTGCTAGTGGTCCTATTAGCGGGGGGGGGAGCGAGCAGTACTTC. Its translation is CASGPISGGGSEQYF.

This clonotype was seen more than once but under ten times. As DNA, the CDR3 is TGTGCCAGCAGCCCGACGAGTTATGATTCACCCCTCCACTTT. It codes for CASSPTSYDSPLHF. This chain joins TRBV3-1 and TRBJ1-6, with D uncertain. V lost 4 bases and J lost 8, with 12 bases in between. Germline V gene data show CDR1 as LGHDT and CDR2 as YNNKEL (reference sequence). The CDR3 extends over 14 amino acids.

At least ten counts were recorded for this clonotype. V usage is TRBV9 and J usage is TRBJ2-7; D is ambiguous. From germline, CDR1 is SGDLS and CDR2 YYNGEE. Trimming took 0 bases from V and 3 from J, leaving 7 bases between them. The length of the CDR3 is 13 residues. CDR3 DNA sequence: TGTGCCAGCAGCGTAGGACTTGACTACGAGCAGTACTTC. It encodes CASSVGLDYEQYF.

The rearrangement joins TRBV6-5 to TRBJ1-6, with D possibly matching TRBD1 (6 bases). Trimming took 4 bases from V and 9 from J, leaving 13 bases between them. The CDR3 has 14 amino acids. Germline V gene lookup returns CDR1 MNHEY and CDR2 SVGAGI. The DNA for the CDR3 is TGTGCCAGCAGTTCCGCCAGGGGTGGTTCACCCCTCCACTTT. Translating it yields CASSSARGGSPLHF.

This clonotype appeared a few times. The chain links TRBV29-1 to TRBJ2-2; D ambiguous. The V and J ends lost 7 bases and 5 bases respectively, with 14 bases between them. There are 13 residues in the CDR3. Germline V gives CDR1 SQVTM, CDR2 ANQGSEA. The CDR3 DNA reads as TGCAGCGCCCCGTCTTTAGGAACCGGGGAGCTGTTTTTT. Amino acid sequence: CSAPSLGTGELFF.

This rearrangement joins TRBV6-1 to TRBJ2-2; 9 bases fit TRBD1. CDR3 length: 15 amino acids. The germline V gene has CDR1 MNHNS and CDR2 SASEGT. Losses at the gene ends were 6 bases for V and 7 bases for J; bases not matched to a gene: 9. CDR3 sequence (DNA): TGTGCCAGCAGCCCGGACAGGGGAGGAGTCGGGGAGCTGTTTTTT. Translating gives CASSPDRGGVGELFF.

This clonotype was detected many times. The chain uses TRBV27 and TRBJ1-1, with D uncertain. Trimming removed 6 bases from V and 6 bases from J, with 17 bases in between. Germline V gene sequence: CDR1 MNHEY, CDR2 SMNVEV (reference sequence). This CDR3 is built from 14 residues. The CDR3 loop is CASRLDRETAEAFF. The CDR3 bases are TGTGCCAGCAGGCTGGACCGAGAGACGGCTGAAGCTTTCTTT.

In this sample, this clonotype turned up many times. The chain links TRBV3-1 to TRBJ2-2, with 8 bases fitting TRBD1. J lost 4 bases, V lost 4 bases, and 2 bases had no gene match. Germline CDR1 LGHDT, CDR2 YNNKEL (reference sequence). This CDR3 contains 14 residues. The CDR3 reads CASSPDRVTGELFF. As DNA, the CDR3 is TGTGCCAGCAGCCCGGACAGGGTCACCGGGGAGCTGTTTTTT.

This clonotype was recorded at least ten times. The rearrangement uses TRBV19 and TRBJ2-7; 9 bases agree with TRBD1. The CDR3 loop spans 14 amino acids. CDR1 is LNHDA, CDR2 SQIVND, per germline (reference sequence). V was clipped by 6 bases and J by 6 bases; unmatched bases: 9. This CDR3 is CASSLTGGNSEQYF. The CDR3 DNA follows: TGTGCCAGTAGCTTGACAGGGGGAAACTCCGAGCAGTACTTC.

The rearrangement uses TRBV20-1 and TRBJ2-5, with 7 nucleotides matching TRBD1. Germline lookup yields CDR1 DFQATT and CDR2 SNEGSKA (reference sequence). The V and J ends lost 1 base and 2 bases, in that order; junction bases with no gene match: 4. The CDR3 is made up of 14 amino acids. CDR3 protein: CSARGTGEQETQYF. The DNA for the CDR3 is TGCAGTGCTAGAGGCACAGGGGAACAAGAGACCCAGTACTTC.

The sample holds many counts of this clonotype. The chain employs TRBV20-1 and TRBJ1-1, with D uncertain. V lost 6 bases to trimming and J lost 9 bases, with 11 bases between them. The CDR3 is 10 residues long. Per germline, CDR1 DFQATT and CDR2 SNEGSKA (reference sequence). CDR3 protein: CSARTDKAFF. The CDR3 coding sequence is TGCAGTGCCCGGACGGATAAAGCTTTCTTT.

This clonotype came up many times. This chain connects TRBV11-2 to TRBJ1-2; D gene uncertain. The CDR3 has 12 amino acids. V lost 5 bases to trimming and J lost 7 bases, with 11 bases between them. CDR1 and CDR2 from the germline V gene are SGHAT and FQNNGV. CDR3 in DNA: TGTGCCAGCAGCATGTCAAAAAGTGGCTACACCTTC. As protein: CASSMSKSGYTF.

The V and J genes are TRBV30 and TRBJ1-5; unclear D gene. Trimming pared 0 bases from V and 7 bases from J, leaving 10 bases between. The CDR3 length is 13 residues. Germline values: CDR1 GTSNPN, CDR2 SVGIG (reference sequence). This CDR3 is CAWSVAEEQPQHF. For the CDR3, the DNA is TGTGCCTGGAGTGTAGCTGAAGAACAGCCCCAGCATTTT.

This clonotype has ten or more counts. The rearrangement links TRBV12-3 or TRBV12-4 to TRBJ2-7, with D possibly TRBD1 on 5 matching bases. The CDR3 loop spans 16 amino acids. Trimming removed 2 bases from V and 1 base from J, with 15 bases in between. CDR3 bases: TGTGCCAGCAGTTTATCCTCAGGGTTGGGGTCCTACGAGCAGTACTTC. Amino acid sequence: CASSLSSGLGSYEQYF.

This clonotype appeared many times. The rearrangement links TRBV6-1 to TRBJ2-7; D is possibly TRBD2 (6 bases). Trimming left V 5 bases short and J 12 bases short, with 17 bases between. This CDR3 contains 12 residues. Germline V gene lookup returns CDR1 MNHNS and CDR2 SASEGT. CDR3 bases: TGTGCCAGCAGTCCCCGCCCAGGGAGGTTGTACTTC. Residues: CASSPRPGRLYF.

This clonotype was counted at least ten times. V is TRBV7-9 and J is TRBJ2-7; D is perhaps TRBD2 (5 bases). Looked up from germline, CDR1 is SEHNR and CDR2 is FQNEAQ (reference sequence). The CDR3 runs 15 residues. Deletions cut 5 bases from V and 0 bases from J, with 14 bases between. The CDR3 protein is CASSRGGRDSYEQYF. CDR3 DNA: TGTGCCAGCAGCAGAGGTGGACGGGACTCCTACGAGCAGTACTTC.

This clonotype was seen many times. This chain uses TRBV4-1 with TRBJ1-1, with no clear D. This CDR3 spans 13 amino acids. V shed 1 base and J shed 9 bases, with 12 bases lying between them. Germline V gene data show CDR1 as MGHRA and CDR2 as YSYEKL. The CDR3 DNA follows: TGCGCCAGCAGCCAAGTATCTCCTGGGCAAGCTTTCTTT. Translation: CASSQVSPGQAFF.